The 21 T cell receptor beta chains reported below all come from one sample, sequenced in a study of blood T cell repertoires in COVID-19. Produced via immunoSEQ multiplex PCR; TCRdb's table is partial and in-frame only. The sample holds a few hundred thousand clones; more than 80% are singletons and the top ten take about 2.9%. Sequencing was done on a sample of peripheral blood. Every receptor here comes from a woman in her twenties or thirties with COVID-19, enrolled during active disease.

V gene TRBV4-3 combines with J gene TRBJ2-1, with 7 positions matching TRBD1. The V segment lost 0 bases and the J segment 4 bases; nucleotides outside the gene matches: 6. Looked up from germline, CDR1 is LGHNA and CDR2 is YSLEER. There are 16 residues in the CDR3. The CDR3 is CASSQDRGQLYNEQFF. The DNA for the CDR3 is TGCGCCAGCAGCCAAGATAGGGGACAGCTATACAATGAGCAGTTCTTC.

This chain joins TRBV6-2 or TRBV6-3 and TRBJ2-1; a weak D match, TRBD2 (6 bases). The CDR3 sequence is 15 residues long. Germline CDR1 reads MNHEY; CDR2 reads SVGEGT. Trimming cost V 6 bases and J 7 bases, with 19 bases left between them. CDR3: CASSQAGLGWNEQFF. The DNA for the CDR3 is TGTGCCAGCAGCCAAGCGGGTTTGGGGTGGAATGAGCAGTTCTTC.

The CDR3, as DNA: TGTGCCAGCAGTTCCCCGTACCAAGAGACCCAGTACTTC. The encoded protein is CASSSPYQETQYF. The genes are TRBV27 and TRBJ2-5; unclear D gene. V shed 4 bases and J shed 0 bases, with 6 bases lying between them. This CDR3 contains 13 residues. Germline loops: CDR1 MNHEY, CDR2 SMNVEV (reference sequence).

The chain employs TRBV6-5 and TRBJ1-5; 9 positions match TRBD1. The CDR3 is made up of 15 amino acids. The germline V gene has CDR1 MNHEY and CDR2 SVGAGI. The V segment lost 6 bases and the J segment 6 bases; nucleotides outside the gene matches: 9. The CDR3 loop reads CASSPLDRGSQPQHF. CDR3 coding DNA: TGTGCCAGCAGCCCCCTTGACAGGGGGTCTCAGCCCCAGCATTTT.

The chain uses TRBV2 and TRBJ2-1; TRBD2 agrees at 10 bases. CDR1 SNHLY and CDR2 FYNNEI come from the germline V gene. The CDR3 totals 11 residues. With 8 bases clipped from V and 13 bases from J, the junction kept 5 bases outside the gene matches. The chain's CDR3 is CASWGLAKQFF. In DNA, the CDR3 is TGTGCCAGCTGGGGACTAGCGAAACAGTTCTTC. Combining the CDR3 with reference TRBV2 and TRBJ2-1 gives the whole variable domain EPEVTQTPSHQVTQMGQEVILRCVPISNHLYFYWYRQILGQKVEFLVSFYNNEISEKSEIFDDQFSVERPDGSNFTLKIRSTKLEDSAMYFCASWGLAKQFFGPGTRLTVL.

The genes are TRBV12-3 or TRBV12-4 and TRBJ2-7; unclear D gene. V was clipped by 1 base and J by 6 bases, with 4 bases between them. This CDR3 has 11 amino acids. CDR3 sequence (DNA): TGTGCCAGCAGTTTAGAGCGCGAGCAGTACTTC. Amino acids: CASSLEREQYF.

The chain employs TRBV3-1 (or the pseudogene TRBV3-2) and TRBJ2-2; no clear D gene. Germline-derived CDR1 and CDR2 are LGHDT and YNNKEL (reference sequence). The V and J ends lost 2 bases and 6 bases respectively, with 4 bases between them. The CDR3 loop spans 12 amino acids. The CDR3 coding sequence is TGTGCCAGCAGCCAATCGGCCGGGGAGCTGTTTTTT. Translating it yields CASSQSAGELFF.

The chain combines TRBV30 with TRBJ1-2; tentatively, D is TRBD1 (5 bases). Germline-derived CDR1 and CDR2 are GTSNPN and SVGIG (reference sequence). The CDR3 loop spans 14 amino acids. V shed 0 bases and J shed 4 bases, with 12 bases lying between them. The CDR3 bases are TGTGCCTGGAGTGTACATCAGGACACCTATGGCTACACCTTC. It specifies CAWSVHQDTYGYTF.

This clone came up once. The chain combines TRBV21-1 with TRBJ1-1; whether TRBD1, the table's D call, matches the DNA was not checked. TRBV21-1 is reported as a pseudogene. The CDR3 is 15 residues long. CDR3 DNA: TGTGCCAGGCCTGGGACAGAAATACCTCTCACTGAAGCTTTCTTT. Translated: CARPGTEIPLTEAFF.

This chain connects TRBV7-9 to TRBJ2-4; no clear D gene. Trimming stripped 5 bases from V and 2 bases from J, with 10 bases between. Germline V CDR1 and CDR2: SEHNR, FQNEAQ (reference sequence). The CDR3 extends over 14 amino acids. CDR3 nucleotides: TGTGCCAGCAGCCCCGGCGGATCCAAAAACATTCAGTACTTC. It is translated as CASSPGGSKNIQYF.

The rearrangement links TRBV9 to TRBJ2-2; 8 positions agree with TRBD1. V lost 3 bases, J lost 8 bases, and 9 bases stayed unmatched. This CDR3 has 15 amino acids. Per the germline V gene, CDR1 is SGDLS and CDR2 is YYNGEE. The CDR3 nucleotides read TGTGCCAGCAGCGGACGACAGGGGATTGTAGGGGAGCTGTTTTTT. Protein: CASSGRQGIVGELFF.

The V gene is TRBV5-6, the J gene TRBJ1-4, with TRBD1 as a possible D gene (5 bases). V was clipped by 1 base and J by 6 bases, with 13 bases between them. CDR3 length: 15 residues. Germline V lookup: CDR1 SGHDT, CDR2 YYEEEE. DNA of the CDR3: TGTGCCAGCAGCTTGTTAAGGGGCTCGGATGAAAAACTGTTTTTT. This translates into CASSLLRGSDEKLFF.

J is TRBJ2-7 and V is TRBV28, with TRBD1 identical over 7 bases. From germline, CDR1 is MDHEN and CDR2 SYDVKM. V lost 5 bases to trimming and J lost 5 bases; unmatched junction nucleotides: 6. The CDR3 extends over 13 amino acids. The CDR3 nucleotides are TGTGCCAGCAGTAGCCAGGGGGACGACGAGCAGTACTTC. The encoded protein is CASSSQGDDEQYF.

The rearrangement joins TRBV5-1 to TRBJ2-1; TRBD2 aligns across 8 bases. This CDR3 has 14 amino acids. The V segment lost 6 bases and the J segment 3 bases; nucleotides outside the gene matches: 5. Germline CDR1 SGHRS, CDR2 YFSETQ. The CDR3 spells CASMRTSYYNEQFF. The CDR3 region has the DNA TGCGCCAGCATGAGGACTAGCTACTACAATGAGCAGTTCTTC.

The chain joins TRBV4-3 to TRBJ1-1; 9 nucleotides agree with TRBD1. V trimming: 3 bases; J trimming: 1 base; junction bases outside the gene matches: 3. CDR3 length: 15 amino acids. Germline V gene data show CDR1 as LGHNA and CDR2 as YSLEER. CDR3 protein: CASSHRTGANTEAFF. The CDR3 DNA follows: TGCGCCAGCAGCCACCGGACAGGGGCGAACACTGAAGCTTTCTTT.

The chain links TRBV12-3 or TRBV12-4 to TRBJ1-1; 9 positions match TRBD1. V lost 8 bases, J lost 9 bases, and 7 bases stayed unmatched. CDR3 length equals 12 residues. In DNA form, the CDR3 reads TGTGCCAGCCACCCCGGACAGGGGAAAGCTTTCTTT. It specifies CASHPGQGKAFF.

The rearrangement joins TRBV3-1 (or the pseudogene TRBV3-2) to TRBJ2-7, with 8 bases matching TRBD2. Trimming at V came to 1 base and at J to 2 bases, leaving 1 base not matched to a gene. The CDR3 spans 14 residues. Germline CDR1 and CDR2: LGHDT and YNNKEL (reference sequence). The CDR3 reads CASSQAGGPYEQYF. The DNA of the CDR3 is TGTGCCAGCAGCCAAGCGGGGGGGCCCTACGAGCAGTACTTC.

The rearrangement uses TRBV5-1 and TRBJ2-1, with a tentative D call TRBD2 (7 bases). Germline V gene lookup returns CDR1 SGHRS and CDR2 YFSETQ. CDR3 size: 15 residues. The V end was cut by 4 bases, the J end by 6 bases, with 17 bases between. For the CDR3, the DNA is TGCGCCAGCAGCCCCACCGGACTAGGGGGCAATGAGCAGTTCTTC. Translation gives CASSPTGLGGNEQFF.

This chain's CDR3 is CASTHGTGASYEQYF. The CDR3 DNA sequence: TGTGCCAGCACCCATGGGACAGGGGCCTCCTACGAGCAGTACTTC. V usage is TRBV6-5 and J usage is TRBJ2-7, with 10 positions matching TRBD1. The CDR3 consists of 15 residues. Germline V lookup: CDR1 MNHEY, CDR2 SVGAGI. With V trimmed by 7 bases and J by 0 bases, 6 bases remained unmatched.

V gene TRBV18 combines with J gene TRBJ1-5, with TRBD1 matching over 9 bases. J was trimmed by 2 bases and V by 3 bases; bases with no gene match: 2. The CDR3 length is 15 residues. Germline V CDR1 and CDR2: KGHSH, LQKENI. CDR3: CASSPTGGGNQPQHF. The CDR3 nucleotides are TGTGCCAGCTCACCGACAGGGGGTGGCAATCAGCCCCAGCATTTT.

The V and J genes are TRBV19 and TRBJ2-4; D gene unclear. The V end lost 7 bases, the J end lost 0 bases, and 22 bases lay between the germline ends. The CDR3 extends over 18 amino acids. CDR1 and CDR2 (germline): LNHDA, SQIVND (reference sequence). CDR3 DNA sequence: TGTGCCAGTAACCCCTTGGAGAATAGCAGAATAGCCAAAAACATTCAGTACTTC. Protein: CASNPLENSRIAKNIQYF.